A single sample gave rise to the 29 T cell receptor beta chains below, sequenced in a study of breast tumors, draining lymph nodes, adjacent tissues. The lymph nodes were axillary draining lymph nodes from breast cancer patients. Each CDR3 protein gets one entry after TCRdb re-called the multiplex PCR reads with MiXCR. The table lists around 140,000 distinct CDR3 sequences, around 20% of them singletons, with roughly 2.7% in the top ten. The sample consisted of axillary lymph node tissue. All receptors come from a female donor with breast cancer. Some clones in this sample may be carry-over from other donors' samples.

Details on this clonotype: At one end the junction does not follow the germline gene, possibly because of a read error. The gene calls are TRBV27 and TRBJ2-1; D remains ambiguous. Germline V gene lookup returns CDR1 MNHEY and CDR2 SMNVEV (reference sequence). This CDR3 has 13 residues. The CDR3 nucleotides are TGTGCCAGCAGTTTAAGAGCGTACAATGGGCAGTTCTTC. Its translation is CASSLRAYNGQFF.

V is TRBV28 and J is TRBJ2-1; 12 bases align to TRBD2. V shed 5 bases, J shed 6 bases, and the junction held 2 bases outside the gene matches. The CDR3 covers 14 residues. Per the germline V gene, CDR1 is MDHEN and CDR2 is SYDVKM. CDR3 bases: TGTGCCAGCAGTACGACTAGCGGGAGCAATGAGCAGTTCTTC. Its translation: CASSTTSGSNEQFF.

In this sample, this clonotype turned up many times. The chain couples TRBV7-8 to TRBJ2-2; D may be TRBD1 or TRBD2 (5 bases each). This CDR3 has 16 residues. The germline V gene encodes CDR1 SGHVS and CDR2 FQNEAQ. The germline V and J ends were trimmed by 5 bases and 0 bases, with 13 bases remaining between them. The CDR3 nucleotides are TGTGCCAGCAGCCCCTGGGACCCGCCGAACACCGGGGAGCTGTTTTTT. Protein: CASSPWDPPNTGELFF. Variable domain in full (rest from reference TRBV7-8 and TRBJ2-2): GAGVSQSPRYKVAKRGQDVALRCDPISGHVSLFWYQQALGQGPEFLTYFQNEAQLDKSGLPSDRFFAERPEGSVSTLKIQRTQQEDSAVYLCASSPWDPPNTGELFFGEGSRLTVL.

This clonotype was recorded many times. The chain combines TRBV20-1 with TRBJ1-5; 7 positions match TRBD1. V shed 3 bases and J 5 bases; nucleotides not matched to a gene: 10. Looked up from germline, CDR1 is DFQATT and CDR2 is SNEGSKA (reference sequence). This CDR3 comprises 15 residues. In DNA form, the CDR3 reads TGCAGTGCTAGTGAAACAGGGGCGGGGTATCAGCCCCAGCATTTT. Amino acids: CSASETGAGYQPQHF.

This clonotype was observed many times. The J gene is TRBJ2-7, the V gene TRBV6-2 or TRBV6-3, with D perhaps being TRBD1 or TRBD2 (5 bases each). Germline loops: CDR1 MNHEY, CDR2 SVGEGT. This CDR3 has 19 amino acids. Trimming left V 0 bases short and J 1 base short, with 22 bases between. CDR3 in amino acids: CASSYSTGRPEARSYEQYF. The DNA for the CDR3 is TGTGCCAGCAGTTACTCGACGGGACGGCCGGAGGCGCGGTCCTACGAGCAGTACTTC.

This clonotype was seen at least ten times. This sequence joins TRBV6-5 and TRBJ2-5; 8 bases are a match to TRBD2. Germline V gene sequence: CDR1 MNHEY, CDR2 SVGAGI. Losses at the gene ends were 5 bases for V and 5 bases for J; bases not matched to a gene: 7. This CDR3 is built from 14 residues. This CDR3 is CASSRGGRLETQYF. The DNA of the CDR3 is TGTGCCAGCAGTCGCGGCGGGAGGTTGGAGACCCAGTACTTC.

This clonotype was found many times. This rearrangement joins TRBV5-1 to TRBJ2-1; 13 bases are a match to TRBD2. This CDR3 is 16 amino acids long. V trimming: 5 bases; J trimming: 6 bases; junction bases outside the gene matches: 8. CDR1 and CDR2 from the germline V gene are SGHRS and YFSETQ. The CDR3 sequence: CASRYSGTSGINEQFF. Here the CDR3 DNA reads TGCGCCAGCAGATACTCCGGGACTAGCGGGATCAATGAGCAGTTCTTC.

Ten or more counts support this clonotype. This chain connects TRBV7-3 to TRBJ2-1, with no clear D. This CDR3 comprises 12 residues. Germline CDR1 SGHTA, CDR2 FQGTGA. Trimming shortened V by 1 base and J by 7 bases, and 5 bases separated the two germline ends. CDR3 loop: CASSLNANEQFF. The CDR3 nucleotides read TGTGCCAGCAGCTTAAACGCGAATGAGCAGTTCTTC.

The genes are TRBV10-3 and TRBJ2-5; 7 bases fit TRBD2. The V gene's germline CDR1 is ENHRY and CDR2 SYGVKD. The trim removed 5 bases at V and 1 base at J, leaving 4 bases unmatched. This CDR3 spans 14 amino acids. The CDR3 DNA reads TGTGCCATCAGTTCGGGAGGTTTCCAAGAGACCCAGTACTTC. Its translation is CAISSGGFQETQYF.

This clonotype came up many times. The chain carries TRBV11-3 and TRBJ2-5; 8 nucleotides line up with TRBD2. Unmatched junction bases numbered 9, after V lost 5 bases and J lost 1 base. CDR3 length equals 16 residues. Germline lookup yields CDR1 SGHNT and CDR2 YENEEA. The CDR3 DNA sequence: TGTGCCAGCAGCCCAGGGACTAGTGGTTCCCAAGAGACCCAGTACTTC. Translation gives CASSPGTSGSQETQYF.

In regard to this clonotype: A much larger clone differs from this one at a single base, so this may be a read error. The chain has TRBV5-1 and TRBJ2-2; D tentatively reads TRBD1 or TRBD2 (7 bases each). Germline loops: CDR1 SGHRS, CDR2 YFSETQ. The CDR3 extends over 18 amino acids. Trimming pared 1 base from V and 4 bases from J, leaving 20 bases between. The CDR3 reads CASSLTTKTRGGTGELFF. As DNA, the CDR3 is TGCGCCAGCAGCTTGACCACCAAAACCAGGGGGGGCACCGGGGAGCTGTTTTTT.

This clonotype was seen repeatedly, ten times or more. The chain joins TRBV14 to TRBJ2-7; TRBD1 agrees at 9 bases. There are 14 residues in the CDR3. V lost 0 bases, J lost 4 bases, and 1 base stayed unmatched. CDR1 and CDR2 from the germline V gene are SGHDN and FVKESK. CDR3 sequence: CASSQEQGAYEQYF. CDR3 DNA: TGTGCCAGCAGCCAAGAACAGGGGGCTTACGAGCAGTACTTC.

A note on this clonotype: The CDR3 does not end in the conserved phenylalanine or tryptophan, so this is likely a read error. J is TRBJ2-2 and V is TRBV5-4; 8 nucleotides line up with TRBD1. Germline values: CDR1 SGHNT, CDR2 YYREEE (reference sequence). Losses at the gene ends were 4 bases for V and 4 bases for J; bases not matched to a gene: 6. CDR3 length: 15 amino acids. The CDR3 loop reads CASSPRQGSTGELFL. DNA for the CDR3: TGTGCCAGCAGCCCCCGACAGGGGAGCACCGGGGAGCTGTTTCTT.

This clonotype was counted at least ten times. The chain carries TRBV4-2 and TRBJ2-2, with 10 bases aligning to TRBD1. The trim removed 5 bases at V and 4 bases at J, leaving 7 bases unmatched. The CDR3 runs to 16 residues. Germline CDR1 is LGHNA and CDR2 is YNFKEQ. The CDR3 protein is CASSVPGQGSTGELFF. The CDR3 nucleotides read TGTGCCAGCAGCGTTCCGGGACAGGGGTCCACCGGGGAGCTGTTTTTT.

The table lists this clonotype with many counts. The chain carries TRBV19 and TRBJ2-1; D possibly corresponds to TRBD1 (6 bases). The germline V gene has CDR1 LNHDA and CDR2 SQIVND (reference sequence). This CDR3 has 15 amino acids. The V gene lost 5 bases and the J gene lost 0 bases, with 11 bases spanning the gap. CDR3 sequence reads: CASSSTGSSYNEQFF. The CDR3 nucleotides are TGTGCCAGTAGTTCCACAGGGAGCTCCTACAATGAGCAGTTCTTC.

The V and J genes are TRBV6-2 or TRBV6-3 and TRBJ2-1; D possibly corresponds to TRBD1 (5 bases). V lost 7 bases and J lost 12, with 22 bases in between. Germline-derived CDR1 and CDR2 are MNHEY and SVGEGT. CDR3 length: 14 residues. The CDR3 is CASTNPSTWGGQFF. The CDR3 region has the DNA TGTGCCAGCACCAACCCATCTACCTGGGGCGGGCAGTTCTTC.

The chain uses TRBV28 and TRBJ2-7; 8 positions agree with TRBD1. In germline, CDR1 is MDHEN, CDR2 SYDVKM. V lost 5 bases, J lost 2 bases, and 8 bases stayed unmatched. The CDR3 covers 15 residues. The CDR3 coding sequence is TGTGCCAGCAGTGCTCAGGGGGCGGTTGCCTACGAGCAGTACTTC. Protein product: CASSAQGAVAYEQYF.

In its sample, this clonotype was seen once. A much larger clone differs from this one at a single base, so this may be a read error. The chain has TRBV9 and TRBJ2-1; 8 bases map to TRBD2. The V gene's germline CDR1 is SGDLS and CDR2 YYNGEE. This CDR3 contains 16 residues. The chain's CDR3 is CAGSVGREGVYNEQFF. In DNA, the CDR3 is TGTGCCGGCAGCGTAGGACGGGAGGGAGTGTACAATGAGCAGTTCTTC.

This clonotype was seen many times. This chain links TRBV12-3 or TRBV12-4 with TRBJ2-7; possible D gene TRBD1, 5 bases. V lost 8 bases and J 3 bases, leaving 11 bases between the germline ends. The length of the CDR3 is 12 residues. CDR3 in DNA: TGTGCCAGCGGTAAACAGGACTACGAGCAGTACTTC. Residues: CASGKQDYEQYF.

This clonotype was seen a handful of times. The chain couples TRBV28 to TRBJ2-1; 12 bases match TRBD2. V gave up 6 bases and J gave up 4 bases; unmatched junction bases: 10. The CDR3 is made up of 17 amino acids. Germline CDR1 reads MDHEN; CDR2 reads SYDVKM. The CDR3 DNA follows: TGTGCCAGCAGAAGGTCTAGCGGGAGGGGGGGTTACAATGAGCAGTTCTTC. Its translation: CASRRSSGRGGYNEQFF.

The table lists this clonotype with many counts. The CDR3 protein is CASSLGTSGHNEQFF. CDR3 nucleotide sequence: TGTGCCAGCAGCCTAGGGACTAGCGGGCACAATGAGCAGTTCTTC. J is TRBJ2-1 and V is TRBV14, with 12 bases identical to TRBD2. Germline V gene sequence: CDR1 SGHDN, CDR2 FVKESK. This CDR3 has 15 amino acids. V lost 4 bases to trimming and J lost 5 bases; unmatched junction nucleotides: 3. The full variable domain, completed using reference TRBV14 and TRBJ2-1, is EAGVTQFPSHSVIEKGQTVTLRCDPISGHDNLYWYRRVMGKEIKFLLHFVKESKQDESGMPNNRFLAERTGGTYSTLKVQPAELEDSGVYFCASSLGTSGHNEQFFGPGTRLTVL.

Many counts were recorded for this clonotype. CDR3 amino acids: CASSHRLGLSDEQFF. CDR3 nucleotides: TGTGCCAGCAGCCACAGACTGGGACTATCAGATGAGCAGTTCTTC. V gene TRBV3-1 combines with J gene TRBJ2-1, with 7 positions matching TRBD2. Germline V lookup: CDR1 LGHDT, CDR2 YNNKEL (reference sequence). This CDR3 is 15 amino acids long. Losses at the gene ends were 3 bases for V and 8 bases for J; bases not matched to a gene: 10.

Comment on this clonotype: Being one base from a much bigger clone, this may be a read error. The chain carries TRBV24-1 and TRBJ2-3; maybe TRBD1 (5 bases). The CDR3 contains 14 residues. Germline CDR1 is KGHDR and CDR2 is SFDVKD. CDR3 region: CATSDSWGTDTRYF. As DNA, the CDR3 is TGTGCCACCAGTGATTCTTGGGGCACAGATACGCGGTATTTT.

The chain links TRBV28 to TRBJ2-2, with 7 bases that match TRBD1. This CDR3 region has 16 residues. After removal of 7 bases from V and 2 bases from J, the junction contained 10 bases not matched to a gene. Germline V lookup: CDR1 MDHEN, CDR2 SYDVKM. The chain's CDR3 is CASMGVGQINTGELFF. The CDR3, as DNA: TGTGCCAGCATGGGAGTGGGACAGATTAACACCGGGGAGCTGTTTTTT.

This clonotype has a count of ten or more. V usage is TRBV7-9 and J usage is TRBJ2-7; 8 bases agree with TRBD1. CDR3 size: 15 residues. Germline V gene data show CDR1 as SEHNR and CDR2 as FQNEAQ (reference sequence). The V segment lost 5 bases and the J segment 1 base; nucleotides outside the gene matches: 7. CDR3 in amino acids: CASSRGTGNSYEQYF. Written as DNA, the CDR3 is TGTGCCAGCAGCCGAGGGACAGGCAATTCCTACGAGCAGTACTTC.

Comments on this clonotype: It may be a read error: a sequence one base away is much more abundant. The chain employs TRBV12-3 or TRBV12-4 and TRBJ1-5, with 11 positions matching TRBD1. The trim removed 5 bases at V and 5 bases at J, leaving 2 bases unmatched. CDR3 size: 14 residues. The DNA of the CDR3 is TGTGCCAGCAGTCGGACAGGGGGCCATCAGCCCCAGCATTTT. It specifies CASSRTGGHQPQHF.

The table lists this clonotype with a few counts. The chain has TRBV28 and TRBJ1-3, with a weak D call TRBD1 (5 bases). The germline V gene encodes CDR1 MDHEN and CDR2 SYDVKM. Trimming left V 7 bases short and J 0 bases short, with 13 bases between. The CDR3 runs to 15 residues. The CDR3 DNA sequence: TGTGCCAGCAAACCACAGGCCTCCTCTGGAAACACCATATATTTT. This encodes CASKPQASSGNTIYF.

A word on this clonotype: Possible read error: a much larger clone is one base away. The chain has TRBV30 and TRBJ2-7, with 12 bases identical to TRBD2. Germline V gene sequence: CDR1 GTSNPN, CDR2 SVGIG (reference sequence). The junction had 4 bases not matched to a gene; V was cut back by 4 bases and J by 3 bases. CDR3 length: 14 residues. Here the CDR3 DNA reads TGTGCCTGGAACCTAGCGGGAGGGCTCTACGAGCAGTACTTC. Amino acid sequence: CAWNLAGGLYEQYF. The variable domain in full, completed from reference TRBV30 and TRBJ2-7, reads SQTIHQWPATLVQPVGSPLSLECTVEGTSNPNLYWYRQAAGRGLQLLFYSVGIGQISSEVPQNLSASRPQDRQFILSSKKLLLSDSGFYLCAWNLAGGLYEQYFGPGTRLTVT.

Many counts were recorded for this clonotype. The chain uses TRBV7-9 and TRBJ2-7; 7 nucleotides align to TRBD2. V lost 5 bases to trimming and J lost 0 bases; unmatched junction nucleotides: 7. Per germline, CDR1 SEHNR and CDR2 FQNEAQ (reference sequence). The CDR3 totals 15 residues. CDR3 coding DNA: TGTGCCAGCAGCATTGCTAGCGGCAGCTCCTACGAGCAGTACTTC. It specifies CASSIASGSSYEQYF.